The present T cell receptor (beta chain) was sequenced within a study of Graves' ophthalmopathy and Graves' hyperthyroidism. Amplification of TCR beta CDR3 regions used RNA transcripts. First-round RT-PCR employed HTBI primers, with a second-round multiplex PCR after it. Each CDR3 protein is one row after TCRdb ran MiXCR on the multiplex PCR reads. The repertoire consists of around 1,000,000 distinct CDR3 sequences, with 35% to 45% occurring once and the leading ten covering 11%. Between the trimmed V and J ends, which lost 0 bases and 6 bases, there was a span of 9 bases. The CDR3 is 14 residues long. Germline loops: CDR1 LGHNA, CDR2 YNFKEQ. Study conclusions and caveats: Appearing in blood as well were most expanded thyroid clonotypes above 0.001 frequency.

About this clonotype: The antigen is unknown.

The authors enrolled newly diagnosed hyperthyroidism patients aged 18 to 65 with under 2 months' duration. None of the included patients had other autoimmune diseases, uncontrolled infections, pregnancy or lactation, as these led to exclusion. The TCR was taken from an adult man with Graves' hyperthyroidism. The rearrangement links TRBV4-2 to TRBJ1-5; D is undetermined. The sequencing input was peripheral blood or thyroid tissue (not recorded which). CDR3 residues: CASSQDVGSQPQHF. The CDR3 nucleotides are TGTGCCAGCAGCCAAGACGTGGGCTCTCAGCCCCAGCATTTT.